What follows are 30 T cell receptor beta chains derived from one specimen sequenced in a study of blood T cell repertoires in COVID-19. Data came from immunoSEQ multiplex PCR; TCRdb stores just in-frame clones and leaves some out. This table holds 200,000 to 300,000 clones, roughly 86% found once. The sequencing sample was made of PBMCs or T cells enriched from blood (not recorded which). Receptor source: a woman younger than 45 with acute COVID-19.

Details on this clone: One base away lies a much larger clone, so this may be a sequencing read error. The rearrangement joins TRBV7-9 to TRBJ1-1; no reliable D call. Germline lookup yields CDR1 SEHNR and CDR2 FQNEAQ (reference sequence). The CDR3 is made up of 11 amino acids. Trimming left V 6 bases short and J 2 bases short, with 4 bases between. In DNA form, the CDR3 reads TGTGCCAGCAGTAGAAACACTGAAGCTTTCTTT. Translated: CASSRNTEAFF.

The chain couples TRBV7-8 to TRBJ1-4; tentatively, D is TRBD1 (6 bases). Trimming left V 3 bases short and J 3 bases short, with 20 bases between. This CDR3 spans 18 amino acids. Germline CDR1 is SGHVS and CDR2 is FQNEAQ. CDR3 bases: TGTGCCAGCAGCTTGTTACCACAGGGTATCAGGGCTAATGAAAAACTGTTTTTT. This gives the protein CASSLLPQGIRANEKLFF.

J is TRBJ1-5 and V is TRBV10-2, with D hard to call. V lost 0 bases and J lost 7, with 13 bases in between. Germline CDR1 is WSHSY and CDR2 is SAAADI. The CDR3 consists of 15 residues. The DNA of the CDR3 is TGCGCCAGCAGTGAGTCTGAGGGTCTGGGCCAGCCCCAGCATTTT. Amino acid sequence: CASSESEGLGQPQHF.

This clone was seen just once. The CDR3 region has the DNA TGTGCCAGCAGCCCGGACAGGGCCTACGAGCAGTACTTC. Translating it yields CASSPDRAYEQYF. V and J are TRBV5-5 and TRBJ2-7; 8 positions match TRBD1. CDR3 length: 13 residues. Germline-derived CDR1 and CDR2 are SGHKS and YYEKEE (reference sequence). V shed 4 bases, J shed 2 bases, and the junction held 2 bases outside the gene matches.

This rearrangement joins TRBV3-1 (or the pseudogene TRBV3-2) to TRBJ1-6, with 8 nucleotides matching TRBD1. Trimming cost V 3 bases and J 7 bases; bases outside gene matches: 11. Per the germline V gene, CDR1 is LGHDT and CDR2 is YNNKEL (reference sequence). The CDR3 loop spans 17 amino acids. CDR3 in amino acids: CASSHTTRTGQNSPLHF. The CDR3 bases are TGTGCCAGCAGCCATACCACGAGGACAGGGCAAAATTCACCCCTCCACTTT.

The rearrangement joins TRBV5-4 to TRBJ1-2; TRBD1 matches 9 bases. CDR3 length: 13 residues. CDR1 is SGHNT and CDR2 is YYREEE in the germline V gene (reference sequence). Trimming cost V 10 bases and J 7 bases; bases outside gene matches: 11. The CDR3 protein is CAEPGTGTRGYTF. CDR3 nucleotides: TGTGCCGAGCCCGGGACAGGGACCCGTGGCTACACCTTC.

CDR3 DNA sequence: TGTGCCAGCAGCCGACTGGAAGTCACTGGAAACACCATATATTTT. Protein product: CASSRLEVTGNTIYF. The chain has TRBV5-6 and TRBJ1-3; D is undetermined. V was pared by 4 bases and J by 2 bases, with 13 bases between. The germline gives CDR1 SGHDT, CDR2 YYEEEE. The CDR3 loop spans 15 amino acids.

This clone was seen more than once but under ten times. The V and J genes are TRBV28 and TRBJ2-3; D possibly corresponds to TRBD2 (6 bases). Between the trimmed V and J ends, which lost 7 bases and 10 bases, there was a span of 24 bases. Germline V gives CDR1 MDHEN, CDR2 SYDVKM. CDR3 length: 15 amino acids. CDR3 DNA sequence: TGTGCCAGCAAAGAGACCGGGACTCAAACGTTGGCGCAGTATTTT. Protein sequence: CASKETGTQTLAQYF.

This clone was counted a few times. In DNA, the CDR3 is TGCGCCAGCAGCCGTAATACAGGGGGAACCCCTGAAGCTTTCTTT. This gives the protein CASSRNTGGTPEAFF. The chain couples TRBV5-1 to TRBJ1-1; 8 bases are a match to TRBD1. V shed 4 bases, J shed 6 bases, and the junction held 11 bases outside the gene matches. The length of the CDR3 is 15 residues. Per germline, CDR1 SGHRS and CDR2 YFSETQ. The full variable domain, in which reference TRBV5-1 and TRBJ1-1 provide the parts outside the CDR3, is KAGVTQTPRYLIKTRGQQVTLSCSPISGHRSVSWYQQTPGQGLQFLFEYFSETQRNKGNFPGRFSGRQFSNSRSEMNVSTLELGDSALYLCASSRNTGGTPEAFFGQGTRLTVV.

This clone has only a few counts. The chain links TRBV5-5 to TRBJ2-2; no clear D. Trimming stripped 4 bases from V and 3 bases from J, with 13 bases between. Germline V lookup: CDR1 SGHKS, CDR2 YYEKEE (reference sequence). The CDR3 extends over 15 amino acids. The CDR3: CASSPPGAYTGELFF. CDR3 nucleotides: TGTGCCAGCAGCCCGCCCGGAGCATACACCGGGGAGCTGTTTTTT.

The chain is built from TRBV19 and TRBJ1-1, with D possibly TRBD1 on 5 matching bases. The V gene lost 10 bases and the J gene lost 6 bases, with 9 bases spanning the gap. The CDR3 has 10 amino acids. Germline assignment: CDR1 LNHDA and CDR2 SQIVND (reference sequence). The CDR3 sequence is CATRGAEAFF. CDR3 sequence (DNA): TGTGCCACCCGGGGGGCTGAAGCTTTCTTT.

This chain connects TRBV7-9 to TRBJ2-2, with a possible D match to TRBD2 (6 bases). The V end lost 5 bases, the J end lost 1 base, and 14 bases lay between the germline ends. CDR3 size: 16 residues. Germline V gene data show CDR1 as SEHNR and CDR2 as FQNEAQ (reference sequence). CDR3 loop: CASSPDGGLNTGELFF. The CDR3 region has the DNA TGTGCCAGCAGCCCAGACGGGGGACTGAACACCGGGGAGCTGTTTTTT.

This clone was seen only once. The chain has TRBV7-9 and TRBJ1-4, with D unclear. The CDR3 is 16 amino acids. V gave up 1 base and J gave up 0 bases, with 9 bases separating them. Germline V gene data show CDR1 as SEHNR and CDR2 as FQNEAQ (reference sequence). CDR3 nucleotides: TGTGCCAGCAGCTTAGAAACGGGGTCAACTAATGAAAAACTGTTTTTT. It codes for CASSLETGSTNEKLFF.

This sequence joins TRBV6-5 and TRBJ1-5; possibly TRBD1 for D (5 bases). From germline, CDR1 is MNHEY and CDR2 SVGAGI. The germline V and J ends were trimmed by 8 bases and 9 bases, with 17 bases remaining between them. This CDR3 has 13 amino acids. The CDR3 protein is CASQPDGGRPQHF. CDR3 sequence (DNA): TGTGCCAGCCAGCCCGACGGGGGGAGGCCCCAGCATTTT.

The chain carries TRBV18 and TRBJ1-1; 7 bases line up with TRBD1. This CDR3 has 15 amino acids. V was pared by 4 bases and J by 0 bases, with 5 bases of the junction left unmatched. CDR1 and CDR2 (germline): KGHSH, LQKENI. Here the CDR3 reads CASSLGTAMNTEAFF. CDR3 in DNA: TGTGCCAGCTCACTAGGGACAGCCATGAACACTGAAGCTTTCTTT. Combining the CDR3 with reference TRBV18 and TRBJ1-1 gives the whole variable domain NAGVMQNPRHLVRRRGQEARLRCSPMKGHSHVYWYRQLPEEGLKFMVYLQKENIIDESGMPKERFSAEFPKEGPSILRIQQVVRGDSAAYFCASSLGTAMNTEAFFGQGTRLTVV.

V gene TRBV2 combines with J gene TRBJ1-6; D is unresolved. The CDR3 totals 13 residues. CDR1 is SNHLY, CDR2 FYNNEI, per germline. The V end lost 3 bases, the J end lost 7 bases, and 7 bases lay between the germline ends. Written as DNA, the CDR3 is TGTGCCAGCAGTGAGAGGGTAAATTCACCCCTCCACTTT. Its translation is CASSERVNSPLHF.

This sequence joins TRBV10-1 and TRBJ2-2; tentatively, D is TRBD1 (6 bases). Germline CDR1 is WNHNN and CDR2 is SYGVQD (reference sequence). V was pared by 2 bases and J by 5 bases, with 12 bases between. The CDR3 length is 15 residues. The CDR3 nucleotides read TGCGCCAGCAGTGAGACAGGGAGAAGTACCGGGGAGCTGTTTTTT. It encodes CASSETGRSTGELFF.

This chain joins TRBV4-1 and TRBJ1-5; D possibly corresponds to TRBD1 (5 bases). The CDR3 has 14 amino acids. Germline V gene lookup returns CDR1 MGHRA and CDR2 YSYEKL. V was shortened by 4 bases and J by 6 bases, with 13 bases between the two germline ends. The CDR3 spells CASSPREGGQPQHF. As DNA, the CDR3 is TGCGCCAGCAGCCCCAGGGAGGGTGGTCAGCCCCAGCATTTT.

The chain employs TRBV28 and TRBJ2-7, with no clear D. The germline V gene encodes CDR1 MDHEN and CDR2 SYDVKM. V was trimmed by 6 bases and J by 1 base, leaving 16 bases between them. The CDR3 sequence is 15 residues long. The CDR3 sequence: CASSPGRIDSYEQYF. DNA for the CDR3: TGTGCCAGCAGCCCCGGTAGAATCGATTCCTACGAGCAGTACTTC.

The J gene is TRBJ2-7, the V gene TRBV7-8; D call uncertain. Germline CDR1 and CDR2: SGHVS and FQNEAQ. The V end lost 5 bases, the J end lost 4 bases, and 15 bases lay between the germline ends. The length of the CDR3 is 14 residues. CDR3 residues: CASSPWAGYYEQYF. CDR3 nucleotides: TGTGCCAGCAGCCCATGGGCAGGATATTACGAGCAGTACTTC. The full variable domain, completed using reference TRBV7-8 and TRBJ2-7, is GAGVSQSPRYKVAKRGQDVALRCDPISGHVSLFWYQQALGQGPEFLTYFQNEAQLDKSGLPSDRFFAERPEGSVSTLKIQRTQQEDSAVYLCASSPWAGYYEQYFGPGTRLTVT.

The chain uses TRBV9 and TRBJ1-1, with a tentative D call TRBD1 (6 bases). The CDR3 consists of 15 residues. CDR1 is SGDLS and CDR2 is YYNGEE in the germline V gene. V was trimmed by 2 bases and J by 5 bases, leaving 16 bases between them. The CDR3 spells CASSVLGRGNTEAFF. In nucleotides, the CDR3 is TGTGCCAGCAGCGTCCTCGGGAGGGGGAATACTGAAGCTTTCTTT. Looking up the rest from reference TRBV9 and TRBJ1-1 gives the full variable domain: DSGVTQTPKHLITATGQRVTLRCSPRSGDLSVYWYQQSLDQGLQFLIQYYNGEERAKGNILERFSAQQFPDLHSELNLSSLELGDSALYFCASSVLGRGNTEAFFGQGTRLTVV.

The DNA for the CDR3 is TGTGCCAGCAGCCGACCTCCTGACAGGGCCGTCTATGGCTACACCTTC. This codes for CASSRPPDRAVYGYTF. The V call is TRBV5-8, the J call TRBJ1-2; TRBD1 aligns across 7 bases. Germline loops: CDR1 SGHTS, CDR2 YDEGEE. The CDR3 consists of 16 residues. The trim removed 4 bases at V and 4 bases at J, leaving 13 bases unmatched.

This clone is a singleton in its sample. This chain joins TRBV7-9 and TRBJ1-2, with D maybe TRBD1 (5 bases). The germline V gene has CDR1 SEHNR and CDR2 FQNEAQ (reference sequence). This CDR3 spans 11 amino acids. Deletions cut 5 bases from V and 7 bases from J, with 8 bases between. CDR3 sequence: CASSPDSGYTF. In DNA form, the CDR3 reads TGTGCCAGCAGCCCCGACAGTGGCTACACCTTC. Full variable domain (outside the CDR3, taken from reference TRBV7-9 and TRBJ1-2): DTGVSQNPRHKITKRGQNVTFRCDPISEHNRLYWYRQTLGQGPEFLTYFQNEAQLEKSRLLSDRFSAERPKGSFSTLEIQRTEQGDSAMYLCASSPDSGYTFGSGTRLTVV.

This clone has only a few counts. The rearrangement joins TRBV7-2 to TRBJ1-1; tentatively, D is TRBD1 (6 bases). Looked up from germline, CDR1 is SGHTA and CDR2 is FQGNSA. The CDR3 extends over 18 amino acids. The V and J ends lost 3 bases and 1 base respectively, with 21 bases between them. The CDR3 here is CASSLIGFGVGANTEAFF. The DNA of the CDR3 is TGTGCCAGCAGCTTGATCGGGTTCGGCGTGGGGGCGAACACTGAAGCTTTCTTT.

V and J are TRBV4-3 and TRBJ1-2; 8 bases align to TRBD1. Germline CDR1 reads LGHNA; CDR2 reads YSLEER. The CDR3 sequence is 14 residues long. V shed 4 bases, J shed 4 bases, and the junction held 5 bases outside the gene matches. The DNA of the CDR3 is TGCGCCAGCAGCCCCAGACAGGGGTCCTATGGCTACACCTTC. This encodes CASSPRQGSYGYTF.

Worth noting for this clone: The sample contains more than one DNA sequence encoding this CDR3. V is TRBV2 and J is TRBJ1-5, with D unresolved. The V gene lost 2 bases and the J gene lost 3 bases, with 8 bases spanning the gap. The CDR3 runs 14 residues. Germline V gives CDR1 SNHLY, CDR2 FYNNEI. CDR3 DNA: TGTGCCAGCAGTGAAACTGGTGTCAATCAGCCCCAGCATTTT. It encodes CASSETGVNQPQHF.

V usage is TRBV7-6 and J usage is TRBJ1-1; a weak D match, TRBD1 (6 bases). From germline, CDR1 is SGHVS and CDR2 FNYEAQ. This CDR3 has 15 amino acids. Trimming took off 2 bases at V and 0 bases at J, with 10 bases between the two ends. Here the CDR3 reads CASSLFTGMNTEAFF. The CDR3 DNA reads TGTGCCAGCAGCTTATTTACAGGGATGAACACTGAAGCTTTCTTT.

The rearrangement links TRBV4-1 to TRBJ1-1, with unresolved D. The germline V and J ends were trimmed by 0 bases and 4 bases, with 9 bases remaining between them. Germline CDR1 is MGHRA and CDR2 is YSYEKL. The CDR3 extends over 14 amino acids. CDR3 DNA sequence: TGCGCCAGCAGCCAAGATGGGAGGAGCACTGAAGCTTTCTTT. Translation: CASSQDGRSTEAFF.

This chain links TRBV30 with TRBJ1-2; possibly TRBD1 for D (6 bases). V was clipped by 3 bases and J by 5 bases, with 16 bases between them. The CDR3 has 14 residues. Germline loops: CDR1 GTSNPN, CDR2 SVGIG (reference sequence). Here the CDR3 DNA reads TGTGCCTGGAGCCTATCCAACCAGGGGTATGGCTACACCTTC. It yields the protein CAWSLSNQGYGYTF.

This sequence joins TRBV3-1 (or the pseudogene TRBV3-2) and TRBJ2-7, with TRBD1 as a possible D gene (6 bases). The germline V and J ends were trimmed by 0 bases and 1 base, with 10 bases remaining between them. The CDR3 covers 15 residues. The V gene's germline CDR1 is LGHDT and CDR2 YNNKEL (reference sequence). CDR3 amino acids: CASSQEQGDSYEQYF. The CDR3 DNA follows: TGTGCCAGCAGCCAAGAACAGGGAGATTCCTACGAGCAGTACTTC.